This T cell receptor beta chain was identified in a study of CD8+ T cells in alopecia areata. For the study at large: Treated patients received oral tofacitinib, 5 to 10 mg twice daily. Points from the study as a whole: Whether baseline CD8+ expansion is linked to response remains uncertain, given a single nonresponder.

Sequencing relied on a cDNA template that was reverse transcribed from extracted RNA. TCRdb's copy holds only in-frame clones and misses some; the assay was immunoSEQ multiplex PCR. The sample gives around 170,000 clones, approximately 50% of which show up once; 10% is in the top ten. Treatment reported: oral pan-JAK inhibitor, 5-10 mg twice daily. Sorted out of PBMCs were CD4+ T cells and CD8+ T cells. This CDR3 has 18 amino acids. Trimming shortened V by 0 bases and J by 0 bases, and 15 bases separated the two germline ends. Germline CDR1 reads MGHRA; CDR2 reads YSYEKL. On this clone itself: Its antigen is unknown.

The gene calls are TRBV4-1 and TRBJ1-3; D uncertain. The sequencing here drew on CD8+ T cells sorted from blood, taken at week 52, from a patient treated with tofacitinib. The clonotype was recovered from a human donor with alopecia areata. The CDR3 protein is CASSQDPSGVSSGNTIYF. The CDR3 DNA follows: TGCGCCAGCAGCCAAGACCCGAGTGGGGTTAGCTCTGGAAACACCATATATTTT.